The 22 T cell receptor beta chains below were found in one sample sequenced in a study of pediatric ulcerative colitis (dated by TCRdb to the late 2010s). Libraries were made using the immunoSEQ multiplex PCR assay. In its TCRdb copy, this immuneACCESS table keeps in-frame sequences only and misses some clones. Where compared with another copy, unresolved V genes explain less than half of these, and the others have no known cause. The sample has 30,000 to 45,000 clones on record, around four fifths of them singletons. The ten largest clones capture about 0.74% of the sample. One to two pinch biopsies were taken from the rectum for research during colonoscopy. Sample: gut tissue. These receptors came from a boy aged 5 to 17 with moderate ulcerative colitis.

The chain uses TRBV6-5 and TRBJ1-1, with D unclear. V lost 0 bases, J lost 5 bases, and 13 bases lay in between. The CDR3 totals 15 residues. Germline V CDR1 and CDR2: MNHEY, SVGAGI. The CDR3 here is CASSYSRLPETEAFF. CDR3 DNA: TGTGCCAGCAGTTACTCCCGTCTGCCCGAAACTGAAGCTTTCTTT.

The chain is built from TRBV5-1 and TRBJ1-1; the D gene is possibly TRBD1 (5 bases). The CDR3 sequence is 17 residues long. Germline V CDR1 and CDR2: SGHRS, YFSETQ. The V end lost 4 bases, the J end lost 1 base, and 20 bases lay between the germline ends. CDR3 loop: CASSLGVWRETNTEAFF. The CDR3 DNA sequence: TGCGCCAGCAGCCTGGGGGTCTGGAGGGAAACGAACACTGAAGCTTTCTTT. Full variable domain (outside the CDR3, taken from reference TRBV5-1 and TRBJ1-1): KAGVTQTPRYLIKTRGQQVTLSCSPISGHRSVSWYQQTPGQGLQFLFEYFSETQRNKGNFPGRFSGRQFSNSRSEMNVSTLELGDSALYLCASSLGVWRETNTEAFFGQGTRLTVV.

The CDR3 protein is CASSYSRGGATTEAFF. CDR3 sequence (DNA): TGTGCCAGCAGTTACTCGAGAGGAGGGGCCACCACTGAAGCTTTCTTT. This chain connects TRBV6-5 to TRBJ1-1; tentatively, D is TRBD1 (5 bases). V dropped 0 bases and J dropped 4 bases, with 15 bases sitting between them. The CDR3 is made up of 16 amino acids. CDR1 is MNHEY, CDR2 SVGAGI, per germline.

The chain links TRBV5-1 to TRBJ2-1; tentatively, D is TRBD2 (5 bases). CDR1 SGHRS and CDR2 YFSETQ come from the germline V gene. The V gene lost 4 bases and the J gene lost 3 bases, with 11 bases spanning the gap. The CDR3 consists of 14 residues. CDR3 bases: TGCGCCAGCAGCGAGGGTCAAGACTACAATGAGCAGTTCTTC. It is translated as CASSEGQDYNEQFF.

This clone came up once. The chain is built from TRBV4-3 and TRBJ2-7, with D perhaps TRBD1 or TRBD2 (6 bases each). Germline CDR1 is LGHNA and CDR2 is YSLEER. Trimming took off 4 bases at V and 3 bases at J, with 22 bases between the two ends. The CDR3 loop spans 17 amino acids. The CDR3 DNA reads as TGCGCCAGCAGCCCCCGGGGTGCCCGCGGGACAAACTACGAGCAGTACTTC. It specifies CASSPRGARGTNYEQYF.

This chain connects TRBV7-8 to TRBJ1-1, with D hard to call. The length of the CDR3 is 16 residues. Trimming left V 2 bases short and J 3 bases short, with 16 bases between. The germline V gene has CDR1 SGHVS and CDR2 FQNEAQ. The CDR3, as DNA: TGTGCCAGCAGCTTAATCGGGCCAGGCTGGGACACTGAAGCTTTCTTT. Translating gives CASSLIGPGWDTEAFF.

This clone was detected a few times. The chain carries TRBV5-5 and TRBJ2-3; 9 bases align to TRBD1. Trimming cost V 5 bases and J 3 bases; bases outside gene matches: 10. This CDR3 region has 16 residues. The germline V gene encodes CDR1 SGHKS and CDR2 YYEKEE (reference sequence). CDR3 sequence reads: CASSPPRQGDTDTQYF. CDR3 nucleotide sequence: TGTGCCAGCAGTCCGCCTCGACAGGGGGATACAGATACGCAGTATTTT. The full variable domain, in which reference TRBV5-5 and TRBJ2-3 provide the parts outside the CDR3, is DAGVTQSPTHLIKTRGQQVTLRCSPISGHKSVSWYQQVLGQGPQFIFQYYEKEERGRGNFPDRFSARQFPNYSSELNVNALLLGDSALYLCASSPPRQGDTDTQYFGPGTRLTVL.

This clone has a single count. This chain connects TRBV4-1 to TRBJ1-2; D not certain. CDR1 and CDR2 (germline): MGHRA, YSYEKL. The CDR3 spans 18 residues. Trimming left V 5 bases short and J 3 bases short, with 25 bases between. The CDR3 nucleotides read TGCGCCAGCAGCTTACGACCCTTGGACCCTACCCCCTACTATGGCTACACCTTC. This encodes CASSLRPLDPTPYYGYTF.

This clone was seen only a few times. Other nucleotide sequences from this sample produce the same CDR3. This sequence joins TRBV7-6 and TRBJ2-1; 11 nucleotides agree with TRBD2. In germline, CDR1 is SGHVS, CDR2 FNYEAQ. CDR3 length equals 16 residues. With 2 bases clipped from V and 4 bases from J, the junction kept 4 bases outside the gene matches. The DNA for the CDR3 is TGTGCCAGCAGCTTAAGTCCTAGCGGGGGGTACAATGAGCAGTTCTTC. It translates to CASSLSPSGGYNEQFF.

The CDR3 sequence: CASSLSTGGKGYTEAFF. The CDR3 DNA reads as TGCGCCAGCAGCTTATCCACAGGGGGAAAGGGGTACACTGAAGCTTTCTTT. The V call is TRBV5-1, the J call TRBJ1-1; 8 positions match TRBD1. This CDR3 is built from 17 residues. The V gene's germline CDR1 is SGHRS and CDR2 YFSETQ. V shed 2 bases and J 3 bases; nucleotides not matched to a gene: 12.

This clone appeared once. The chain employs TRBV11-2 and TRBJ1-1; D ambiguous. Trimming removed 0 bases at V and 3 bases at J, with 8 bases between. The germline V gene encodes CDR1 SGHAT and CDR2 FQNNGV. CDR3 length: 14 amino acids. In nucleotides, the CDR3 is TGTGCCAGCAGCTTAGATCGCGTTTACACTGAAGCTTTCTTT. This codes for CASSLDRVYTEAFF.

This clone was observed once. The V gene is TRBV30, the J gene TRBJ2-1, with a weak D call TRBD1 (6 bases). V lost 5 bases, J lost 0 bases, and 8 bases lay in between. Germline V gene lookup returns CDR1 GTSNPN and CDR2 SVGIG (reference sequence). The CDR3 totals 13 residues. CDR3 protein: CAWSGDSYNEQFF. In nucleotides, the CDR3 is TGTGCCTGGTCAGGGGACTCCTACAATGAGCAGTTCTTC. The entire variable domain, with the rest obtained from reference TRBV30 and TRBJ2-1, is as follows: SQTIHQWPATLVQPVGSPLSLECTVEGTSNPNLYWYRQAAGRGLQLLFYSVGIGQISSEVPQNLSASRPQDRQFILSSKKLLLSDSGFYLCAWSGDSYNEQFFGPGTRLTVL.

This clone was recorded a few times. The CDR3 nucleotides read TGTGCCAGCAGCTCCCCGGGACAGGGGGGTCCCATATATTTT. It yields the protein CASSSPGQGGPIYF. The chain combines TRBV6-6 with TRBJ1-3; 11 bases align to TRBD1. J gave up 11 bases and V 6 bases, and 9 bases lay outside the gene matches. This CDR3 comprises 14 residues. CDR1 MNHNY and CDR2 SVGAGI come from the germline V gene (reference sequence).

The chain carries TRBV5-1 and TRBJ1-1; 8 positions match TRBD1. Losses at the gene ends were 1 base for V and 1 base for J; bases not matched to a gene: 6. Germline V gene lookup returns CDR1 SGHRS and CDR2 YFSETQ. This CDR3 has 16 residues. The CDR3: CASSLSPDRGNTEAFF. The CDR3 DNA is TGCGCCAGCAGCTTGAGCCCCGACAGGGGGAACACTGAAGCTTTCTTT.

This clone showed up just a few times. This chain uses TRBV29-1 with TRBJ1-3; D gene ambiguous. The CDR3 has 13 amino acids. Germline V CDR1 and CDR2: SQVTM, ANQGSEA. V gave up 6 bases and J gave up 0 bases, with 9 bases separating them. CDR3 coding DNA: TGCAGCGTCTTGACTCGCTCTGGAAACACCATATATTTT. This gives the protein CSVLTRSGNTIYF.

The chain recombines TRBV5-6 with TRBJ1-5; D gene uncertain. The germline V and J ends were trimmed by 0 bases and 5 bases, with 6 bases remaining between them. The CDR3 spans 13 residues. Germline V CDR1 and CDR2: SGHDT, YYEEEE. CDR3 bases: TGTGCCAGCAGCTTGGGGGTTGATCAGCCCCAGCATTTT. Amino acid sequence: CASSLGVDQPQHF.

The V and J genes are TRBV6-1 and TRBJ1-2, with 8 positions matching TRBD1. The CDR3 is 16 residues long. Germline loops: CDR1 MNHNS, CDR2 SASEGT. V was clipped by 2 bases and J by 3 bases; unmatched bases: 8. In DNA, the CDR3 is TGTGCCAGCAGTGAATTAGGACAGGGCAGGGACTATGGCTACACCTTC. It is translated as CASSELGQGRDYGYTF.

V and J are TRBV11-2 and TRBJ1-2; D is possibly TRBD1 (5 bases). Per the germline V gene, CDR1 is SGHAT and CDR2 is FQNNGV. The CDR3 has 17 residues. V lost 4 bases and J lost 0, with 18 bases in between. The CDR3 coding sequence is TGTGCCAGCAGCTCCCCCGATAGGTTAGGGGCTAACTATGGCTACACCTTC. This encodes CASSSPDRLGANYGYTF.

This clone was found once. This chain connects TRBV5-6 to TRBJ2-7, with D tentatively TRBD2 (5 bases). V lost 0 bases to trimming and J lost 2 bases, with 24 bases between them. The CDR3 consists of 19 residues. Germline V gives CDR1 SGHDT, CDR2 YYEEEE. The CDR3 bases are TGTGCCAGCAGCTTGGTGTCATCTCGTCGGCTAGGGAGTACCTACGAGCAGTACTTC. Its translation is CASSLVSSRRLGSTYEQYF.

The rearrangement joins TRBV9 to TRBJ1-2; 7 positions match TRBD1. CDR1 is SGDLS and CDR2 is YYNGEE in the germline V gene. V lost 4 bases, J lost 4 bases, and 13 bases stayed unmatched. CDR3 size: 16 residues. Written as DNA, the CDR3 is TGTGCCAGCAGCCTAACCTCACAGGGGCTCGGCTATGGCTACACCTTC. This sequence encodes CASSLTSQGLGYGYTF.

This clone was recorded only once. V usage is TRBV5-1 and J usage is TRBJ2-3, with TRBD2 matching 16 bases. This CDR3 spans 18 amino acids. V was clipped by 3 bases and J by 6 bases; unmatched bases: 10. Germline CDR1 SGHRS, CDR2 YFSETQ. DNA of the CDR3: TGCGCCAGCAGCTCGGGACTAGCGGGAGGGCCGAGGGCCGATACGCAGTATTTT. Amino acid sequence: CASSSGLAGGPRADTQYF.

This clone was detected a few times. This chain uses TRBV6-1 with TRBJ1-2; 7 bases line up with TRBD1. Germline lookup yields CDR1 MNHNS and CDR2 SASEGT. This CDR3 region has 15 residues. Losses at the gene ends were 5 bases for V and 4 bases for J; bases not matched to a gene: 10. The CDR3 region is CASSNRQGSGYGYTF. The CDR3 DNA follows: TGTGCCAGCAGTAATCGACAGGGTAGCGGCTATGGCTACACCTTC.